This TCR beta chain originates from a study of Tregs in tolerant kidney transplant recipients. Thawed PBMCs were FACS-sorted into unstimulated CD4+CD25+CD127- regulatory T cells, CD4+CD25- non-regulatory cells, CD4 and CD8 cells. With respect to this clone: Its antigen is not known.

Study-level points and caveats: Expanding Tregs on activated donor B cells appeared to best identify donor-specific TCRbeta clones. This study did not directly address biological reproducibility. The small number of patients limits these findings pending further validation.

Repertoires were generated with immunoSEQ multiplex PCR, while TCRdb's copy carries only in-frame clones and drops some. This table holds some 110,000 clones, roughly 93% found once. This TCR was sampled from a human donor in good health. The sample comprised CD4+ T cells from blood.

The CDR3 DNA reads as TGTGCCAGCAGCTTAGGCACAGGGACGAACACTGAAGCTTTCTTT. Amino acid sequence: CASSLGTGTNTEAFF. The chain recombines TRBV11-3 with TRBJ1-1; tentatively, D is TRBD1 (6 bases). V shed 1 base and J shed 1 base, with 10 bases lying between them. The germline CDR1 and CDR2 sequences are SGHNT and YENEEA. The CDR3 is 15 amino acids.